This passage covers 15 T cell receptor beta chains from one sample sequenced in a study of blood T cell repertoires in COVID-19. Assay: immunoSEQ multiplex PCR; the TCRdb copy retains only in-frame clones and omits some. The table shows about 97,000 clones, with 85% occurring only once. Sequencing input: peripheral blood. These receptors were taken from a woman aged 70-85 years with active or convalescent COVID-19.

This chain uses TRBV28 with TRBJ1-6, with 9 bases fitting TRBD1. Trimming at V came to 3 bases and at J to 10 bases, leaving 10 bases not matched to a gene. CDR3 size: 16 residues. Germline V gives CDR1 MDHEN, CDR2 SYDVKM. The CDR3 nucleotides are TGTGCCAGCAGTTTCATAGGGACAGGGAGAGGCTCACCCCTCCACTTT. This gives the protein CASSFIGTGRGSPLHF.

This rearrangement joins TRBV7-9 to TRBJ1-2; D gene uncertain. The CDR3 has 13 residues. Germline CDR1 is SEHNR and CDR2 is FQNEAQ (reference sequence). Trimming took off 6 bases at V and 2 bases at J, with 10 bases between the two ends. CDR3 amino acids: CASSIGENYGYTF. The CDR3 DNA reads TGTGCCAGCAGTATCGGGGAGAACTATGGCTACACCTTC.

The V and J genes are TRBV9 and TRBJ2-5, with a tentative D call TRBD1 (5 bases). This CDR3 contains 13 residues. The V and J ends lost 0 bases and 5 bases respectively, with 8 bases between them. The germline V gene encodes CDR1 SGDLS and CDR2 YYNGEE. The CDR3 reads CASSVGGLETQYF. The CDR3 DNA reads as TGTGCCAGCAGCGTAGGGGGCCTCGAGACCCAGTACTTC.

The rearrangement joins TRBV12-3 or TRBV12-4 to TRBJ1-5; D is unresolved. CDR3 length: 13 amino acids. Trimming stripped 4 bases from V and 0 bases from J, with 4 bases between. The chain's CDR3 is CASSSYSNQPQHF. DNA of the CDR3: TGTGCCAGCAGTTCTTATAGCAATCAGCCCCAGCATTTT.

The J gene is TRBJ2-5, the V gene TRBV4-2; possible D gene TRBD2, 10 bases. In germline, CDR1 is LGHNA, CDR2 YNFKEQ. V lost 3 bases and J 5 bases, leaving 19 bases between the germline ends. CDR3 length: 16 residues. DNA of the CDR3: TGTGCCAGCAGCCATACTAGCGGGACAGGGCCGGAGACCCAGTACTTC. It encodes CASSHTSGTGPETQYF.

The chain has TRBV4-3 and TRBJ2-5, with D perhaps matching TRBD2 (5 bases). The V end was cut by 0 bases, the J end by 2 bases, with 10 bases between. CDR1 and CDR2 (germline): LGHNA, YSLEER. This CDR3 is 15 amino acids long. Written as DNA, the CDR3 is TGCGCCAGCAGCCAAGAGCCCAGCGGTCAAGAGACCCAGTACTTC. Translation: CASSQEPSGQETQYF.

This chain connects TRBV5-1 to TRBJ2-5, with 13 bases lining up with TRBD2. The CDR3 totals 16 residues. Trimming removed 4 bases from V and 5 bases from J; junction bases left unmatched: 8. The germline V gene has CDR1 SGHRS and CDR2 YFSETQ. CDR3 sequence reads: CASSLGLAGVSETQYF. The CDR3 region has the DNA TGCGCCAGCAGCCTAGGACTAGCGGGAGTTAGTGAGACCCAGTACTTC.

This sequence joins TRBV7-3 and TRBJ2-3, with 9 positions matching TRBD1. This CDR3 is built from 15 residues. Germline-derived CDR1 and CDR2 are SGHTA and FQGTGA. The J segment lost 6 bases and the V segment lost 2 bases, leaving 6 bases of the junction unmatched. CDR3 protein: CASSLSGTGFDTQYF. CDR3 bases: TGTGCCAGCAGCTTATCCGGGACAGGGTTCGATACGCAGTATTTT.

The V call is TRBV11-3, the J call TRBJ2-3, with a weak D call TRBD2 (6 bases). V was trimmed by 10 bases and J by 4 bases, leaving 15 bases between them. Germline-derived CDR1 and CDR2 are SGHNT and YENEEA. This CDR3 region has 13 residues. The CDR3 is CATAGSPPDTQYF. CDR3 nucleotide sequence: TGTGCCACCGCGGGGAGTCCCCCAGATACGCAGTATTTT.

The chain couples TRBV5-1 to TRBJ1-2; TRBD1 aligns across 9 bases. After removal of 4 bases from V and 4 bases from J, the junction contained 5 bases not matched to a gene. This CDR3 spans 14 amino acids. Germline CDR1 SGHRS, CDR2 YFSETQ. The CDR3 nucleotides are TGCGCCAGCAGCCCGTTGGACAGGGGCTATGGCTACACCTTC. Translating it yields CASSPLDRGYGYTF. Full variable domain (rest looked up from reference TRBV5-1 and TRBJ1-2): KAGVTQTPRYLIKTRGQQVTLSCSPISGHRSVSWYQQTPGQGLQFLFEYFSETQRNKGNFPGRFSGRQFSNSRSEMNVSTLELGDSALYLCASSPLDRGYGYTFGSGTRLTVV.

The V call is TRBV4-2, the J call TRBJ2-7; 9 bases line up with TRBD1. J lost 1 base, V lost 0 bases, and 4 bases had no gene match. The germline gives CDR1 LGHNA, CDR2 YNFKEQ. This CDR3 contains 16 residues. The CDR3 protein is CASSQDKTGGSYEQYF. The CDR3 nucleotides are TGTGCCAGCAGCCAAGATAAGACAGGGGGTTCCTACGAGCAGTACTTC.

The CDR3 DNA sequence: TGTGCCAGCAGCTTAAGGGGTCAGCCCCAGCATTTT. As protein: CASSLRGQPQHF. The chain combines TRBV7-9 with TRBJ1-5, with D possibly TRBD1 on 5 matching bases. There are 12 residues in the CDR3. The germline V gene has CDR1 SEHNR and CDR2 FQNEAQ (reference sequence). The ends were cut back, 2 bases at V and 6 bases at J, with 5 bases in the middle.

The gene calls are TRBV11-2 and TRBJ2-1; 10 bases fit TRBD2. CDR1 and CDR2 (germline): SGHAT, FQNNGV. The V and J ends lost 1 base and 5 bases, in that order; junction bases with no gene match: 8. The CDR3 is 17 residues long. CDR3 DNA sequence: TGTGCCAGCAGCTTAGTCCTAACTAGCGGGGACCACAATGAGCAGTTCTTC. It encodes CASSLVLTSGDHNEQFF.

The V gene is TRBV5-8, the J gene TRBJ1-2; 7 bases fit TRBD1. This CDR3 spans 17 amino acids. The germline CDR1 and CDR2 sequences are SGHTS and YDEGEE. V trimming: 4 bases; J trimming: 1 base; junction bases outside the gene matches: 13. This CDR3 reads CASSQATGTGVNYGYTF. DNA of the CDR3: TGTGCCAGCAGCCAGGCGACAGGGACGGGGGTTAACTATGGCTACACCTTC.

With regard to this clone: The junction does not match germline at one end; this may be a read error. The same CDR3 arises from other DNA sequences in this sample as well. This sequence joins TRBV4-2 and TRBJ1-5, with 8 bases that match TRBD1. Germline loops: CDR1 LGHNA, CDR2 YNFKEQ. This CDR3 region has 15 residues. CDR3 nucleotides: TGTGCCAGTAGCCAAAACAGGGGGGCAGATCAGCCCCAGCATTTT. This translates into CASSQNRGADQPQHF.